Each of the 29 T cell receptor beta chains below was sequenced from the same sample in a study of OX40 agonist ivuxolimab in advanced cancers. Profiled with immunoSEQ multiplex PCR; TCRdb holds only in-frame clones, not every one. The sample consists of some 45,000 clones, around 82% of them appearing once. Sequences were derived from CD4+ or CD8+ T cells sorted from blood, sampled in a trial of the OX40 agonist ivuxolimab. These receptors all come from an adult with an advanced solid tumor such as melanoma, head and neck, liver or kidney cancer.

The chain couples TRBV4-2 to TRBJ2-6; tentative D call: TRBD1 (5 bases). The CDR3 runs to 20 residues. V was shortened by 1 base and J by 1 base, with 20 bases between the two germline ends. Germline CDR1 is LGHNA and CDR2 is YNFKEQ. The CDR3: CASSQGGKGDSRSGANVLTF. The CDR3 DNA reads as TGTGCCAGCAGCCAAGGGGGAAAAGGAGACAGTAGGTCTGGGGCCAACGTCCTGACTTTC.

The chain couples TRBV2 to TRBJ2-1; 9 bases map to TRBD2. The CDR3 consists of 16 residues. V was clipped by 5 bases and J by 7 bases; unmatched bases: 12. From germline, CDR1 is SNHLY and CDR2 FYNNEI. The CDR3 nucleotides read TGTGCCAGCAGTCCGCCGACTAGCGGCCGGAGGAATGAGCAGTTCTTC. Its translation: CASSPPTSGRRNEQFF.

The rearrangement links TRBV15 to TRBJ1-1; D is possibly TRBD1 (5 bases). CDR3 length equals 12 residues. Germline V gives CDR1 LNHNV, CDR2 YYDKDF (reference sequence). The V gene lost 6 bases and the J gene lost 7 bases, with 12 bases spanning the gap. The CDR3 region is CATSKMGLEAFF. The CDR3 DNA reads TGTGCCACCAGTAAGATGGGGCTTGAAGCTTTCTTT.

The V and J genes are TRBV7-6 and TRBJ2-3; D is unresolved. The CDR3 loop spans 17 amino acids. Germline CDR1 is SGHVS and CDR2 is FNYEAQ. Trimming removed 0 bases from V and 4 bases from J, with 17 bases in between. The CDR3 DNA follows: TGTGCCAGCAGCTTAGCGACGACTTCCCATGAGGCAGATACGCAGTATTTT. Its protein is CASSLATTSHEADTQYF.

The chain recombines TRBV5-6 with TRBJ1-1; D gene uncertain. The CDR3 loop spans 14 amino acids. The V gene's germline CDR1 is SGHDT and CDR2 YYEEEE. The V end was cut by 0 bases, the J end by 0 bases, with 6 bases between. The CDR3: CASSLVSVNTEAFF. As DNA, the CDR3 is TGTGCCAGCAGCTTGGTCTCAGTGAACACTGAAGCTTTCTTT.

The V gene is TRBV7-9, the J gene TRBJ2-3; the D is unclear. This CDR3 comprises 14 residues. The V end was cut by 2 bases, the J end by 5 bases, with 11 bases between. The germline gives CDR1 SEHNR, CDR2 FQNEAQ (reference sequence). The CDR3 sequence: CASSLTGKGDTQYF. DNA for the CDR3: TGTGCCAGCAGCTTAACTGGCAAGGGAGATACGCAGTATTTT. Supplemented by reference TRBV7-9 and TRBJ2-3, the full variable domain reads DTGVSQNPRHKITKRGQNVTFRCDPISEHNRLYWYRQTLGQGPEFLTYFQNEAQLEKSRLLSDRFSAERPKGSFSTLEIQRTEQGDSAMYLCASSLTGKGDTQYFGPGTRLTVL.

The CDR3 here is CASSLDGNYNSPLHF. CDR3 DNA: TGTGCCAGCAGCTTAGACGGGAATTATAATTCACCCCTCCACTTT. This chain connects TRBV7-8 to TRBJ1-6, with D hard to call. The ends were cut back, 1 base at V and 4 bases at J, with 8 bases in the middle. The CDR3 runs 15 residues. The V gene's germline CDR1 is SGHVS and CDR2 FQNEAQ.

The genes are TRBV19 and TRBJ1-5; 8 bases are a match to TRBD1. The trim removed 3 bases at V and 6 bases at J, leaving 10 bases unmatched. The CDR3 extends over 16 amino acids. The germline V gene has CDR1 LNHDA and CDR2 SQIVND (reference sequence). DNA of the CDR3: TGTGCCAGTAGTATCGGACAGGGTGGGGCTTTTCAGCCCCAGCATTTT. Protein sequence: CASSIGQGGAFQPQHF.

The V and J genes are TRBV13 and TRBJ1-4; D is perhaps TRBD1 (6 bases). The CDR3 length is 14 residues. CDR1 and CDR2 from the germline V gene are PRHDT and FYEKMQ (reference sequence). Trimming shortened V by 5 bases and J by 6 bases, and 13 bases separated the two germline ends. The chain's CDR3 is CASSRQGTDEKLFF. CDR3 sequence (DNA): TGTGCCAGCAGCCGCCAGGGGACGGATGAAAAACTGTTTTTT.

V gene TRBV5-1 combines with J gene TRBJ2-1, with 9 bases that match TRBD1. Germline V gene lookup returns CDR1 SGHRS and CDR2 YFSETQ. This CDR3 has 16 residues. V was clipped by 5 bases and J by 6 bases; unmatched bases: 12. The CDR3 here is CASRTSLGQGGNEQFF. The CDR3 DNA reads as TGCGCCAGCAGGACCAGCTTGGGACAGGGTGGCAATGAGCAGTTCTTC. Using reference TRBV5-1 and TRBJ2-1 for the parts outside the CDR3, the full variable domain is KAGVTQTPRYLIKTRGQQVTLSCSPISGHRSVSWYQQTPGQGLQFLFEYFSETQRNKGNFPGRFSGRQFSNSRSEMNVSTLELGDSALYLCASRTSLGQGGNEQFFGPGTRLTVL.

This clone was seen a handful of times. This chain links TRBV19 with TRBJ2-2; no clear D gene. Trimming left V 11 bases short and J 7 bases short, with 20 bases between. Germline V lookup: CDR1 LNHDA, CDR2 SQIVND (reference sequence). The CDR3 loop spans 14 amino acids. The CDR3 loop reads CASSGTWGIGELFF. In DNA form, the CDR3 reads TGTGCCTCCTCCGGAACGTGGGGAATCGGGGAGCTGTTTTTT. Using reference TRBV19 and TRBJ2-2 for the parts outside the CDR3, the full variable domain is DGGITQSPKYLFRKEGQNVTLSCEQNLNHDAMYWYRQDPGQGLRLIYYSQIVNDFQKGDIAEGYSVSREKKESFPLTVTSAQKNPTAFYLCASSGTWGIGELFFGEGSRLTVL.

The V gene is TRBV7-8, the J gene TRBJ1-6; D uncertain. V was pared by 1 base and J by 7 bases, with 11 bases between. Germline V gene sequence: CDR1 SGHVS, CDR2 FQNEAQ. There are 15 residues in the CDR3. The CDR3 DNA follows: TGTGCCAGCAGCTTAGGAGAAAGCCGAAATTCACCCCTCCACTTT. Translation gives CASSLGESRNSPLHF.

The J gene is TRBJ2-7, the V gene TRBV2; 8 nucleotides line up with TRBD1. Germline lookup yields CDR1 SNHLY and CDR2 FYNNEI. The CDR3 spans 14 residues. The V gene end was trimmed by 10 bases and the J gene end by 6 bases; junction bases not matched to a gene: 14. CDR3 region: CATCPSPTGAEQYF. CDR3 nucleotides: TGTGCCACCTGCCCGAGCCCGACAGGGGCCGAGCAGTACTTC. Drawing the rest from reference TRBV2 and TRBJ2-7, the complete variable domain is EPEVTQTPSHQVTQMGQEVILRCVPISNHLYFYWYRQILGQKVEFLVSFYNNEISEKSEIFDDQFSVERPDGSNFTLKIRSTKLEDSAMYFCATCPSPTGAEQYFGPGTRLTVT.

The genes are TRBV7-6 and TRBJ1-2; tentative D call: TRBD1 (6 bases). V lost 5 bases, J lost 4 bases, and 20 bases lay in between. In germline, CDR1 is SGHVS, CDR2 FNYEAQ. CDR3 length equals 16 residues. This CDR3 is CASSHSSGGALYGYTF. The CDR3 DNA reads as TGTGCCAGCAGCCACTCCTCCGGGGGGGCTCTCTATGGCTACACCTTC.

This clone was detected only a few times. The rearrangement joins TRBV4-1 to TRBJ1-6, with 10 positions matching TRBD1. Germline V gene sequence: CDR1 MGHRA, CDR2 YSYEKL. Unmatched junction bases numbered 7, after V lost 1 base and J lost 4 bases. The CDR3 spans 18 residues. The CDR3 region has the DNA TGCGCCAGCAGCCAAGTTAGCCTGGGACAGGGGTATAATTCACCCCTCCACTTT. It encodes CASSQVSLGQGYNSPLHF.

This clone was picked up a small number of times. CDR3 DNA sequence: TGTGCCAGCGCCTCCTATGAAAAACTGTTTTTT. Translation: CASASYEKLFF. The chain uses TRBV7-9 and TRBJ1-4; D gene ambiguous. The CDR3 extends over 11 amino acids. Germline V gene data show CDR1 as SEHNR and CDR2 as FQNEAQ (reference sequence). V was clipped by 8 bases and J by 6 bases, with 7 bases between them.

The genes are TRBV27 and TRBJ1-6; 8 nucleotides match TRBD1. CDR1 is MNHEY and CDR2 is SMNVEV in the germline V gene (reference sequence). V gave up 0 bases and J gave up 15 bases; unmatched junction bases: 10. The CDR3 contains 15 residues. The CDR3 sequence: CASSLSSRGLWGLHF. CDR3 in DNA: TGTGCCAGCAGTTTATCGTCCAGGGGGCTATGGGGCCTCCACTTT.

This clone was counted a single time. V and J are TRBV2 and TRBJ2-4; 9 bases map to TRBD2. Germline CDR1 SNHLY, CDR2 FYNNEI. CDR3 size: 15 residues. V lost 6 bases and J lost 6; bases outside the gene matches: 9. This chain's CDR3 is CASRETGGGVNIQYF. The CDR3 bases are TGTGCCAGCAGGGAGACTGGCGGGGGGGTAAACATTCAGTACTTC. The full variable domain, rest sourced from reference TRBV2 and TRBJ2-4, is EPEVTQTPSHQVTQMGQEVILRCVPISNHLYFYWYRQILGQKVEFLVSFYNNEISEKSEIFDDQFSVERPDGSNFTLKIRSTKLEDSAMYFCASRETGGGVNIQYFGAGTRLSVL.

The chain employs TRBV10-3 and TRBJ2-1; 11 bases agree with TRBD2. V trimming: 8 bases; J trimming: 4 bases; junction bases outside the gene matches: 4. There are 14 residues in the CDR3. Germline assignment: CDR1 ENHRY and CDR2 SYGVKD. CDR3 sequence: CAIGSGRDYNEQFF. The CDR3 DNA follows: TGTGCCATCGGTAGCGGGAGGGATTACAATGAGCAGTTCTTC.

V and J are TRBV10-3 and TRBJ1-2; TRBD1 might be the D (6 bases). The CDR3 covers 13 residues. V was clipped by 6 bases and J by 4 bases, with 12 bases between them. Germline assignment: CDR1 ENHRY and CDR2 SYGVKD. CDR3 bases: TGTGCCATCAGCGACGGACAGATCTATGGCTACACCTTC. Its protein product is CAISDGQIYGYTF.

The V and J genes are TRBV30 and TRBJ1-3; a possible D gene is TRBD1 (5 bases). The CDR3 totals 16 residues. V was trimmed by 2 bases and J by 0 bases, leaving 14 bases between them. Germline-derived CDR1 and CDR2 are GTSNPN and SVGIG (reference sequence). CDR3 protein: CAWSRGWGDSGNTIYF. CDR3 DNA: TGTGCCTGGAGTCGCGGGTGGGGGGACTCTGGAAACACCATATATTTT.

The rearrangement joins TRBV19 to TRBJ1-1; D possibly corresponds to TRBD1 (5 bases). CDR1 and CDR2 (germline): LNHDA, SQIVND (reference sequence). Trimming shortened V by 11 bases and J by 5 bases, and 12 bases separated the two germline ends. The CDR3 runs 11 residues. Written as DNA, the CDR3 is TGTGCCTGCCAGGGTTTTACTGAAGCTTTCTTT. It specifies CACQGFTEAFF.

This clone has only a few counts. The CDR3 nucleotides read TGTGCCAGCAGACTAGCGGGGGTATCCTCGGATGAGCAGTTCTTC. As protein: CASRLAGVSSDEQFF. V and J are TRBV25-1 and TRBJ2-1; 11 positions match TRBD2. Germline CDR1 and CDR2: MGHDK and SYGVNS. V was clipped by 6 bases and J by 8 bases; unmatched bases: 9. The length of the CDR3 is 15 residues.

This clone was detected only a few times. The chain is built from TRBV25-1 and TRBJ2-7; D is possibly TRBD1 (7 bases). V shed 3 bases and J shed 6 bases, with 18 bases lying between them. Germline V gives CDR1 MGHDK, CDR2 SYGVNS. This CDR3 has 15 residues. This CDR3 reads CASSDRGSRGAEQYF. As DNA, the CDR3 is TGTGCCAGCAGTGATCGAGGCTCCAGGGGGGCCGAGCAGTACTTC.

The CDR3 is CASSRREPGELFF. For the CDR3, the DNA is TGTGCCAGCAGTCGCAGGGAGCCCGGGGAGCTGTTTTTT. The V and J genes are TRBV6-1 and TRBJ2-2; D might be TRBD1 or TRBD2, each matching 5 bases. CDR1 and CDR2 from the germline V gene are MNHNS and SASEGT. The CDR3 spans 13 residues. Trimming left V 5 bases short and J 6 bases short, with 10 bases between.

In this sample, this clone turned up a few times. The chain links TRBV19 to TRBJ2-3; D is perhaps TRBD2 (6 bases). Trimming left V 5 bases short and J 7 bases short, with 10 bases between. Germline assignment: CDR1 LNHDA and CDR2 SQIVND (reference sequence). The CDR3 extends over 12 amino acids. As DNA, the CDR3 is TGTGCCAGTAGTGAGACTAGTAATACGCAGTATTTT. Translated: CASSETSNTQYF.

The CDR3 DNA reads TGTGCCAGCTCACCACTTGATTTCAGCGAGCAGTTCTTC. Amino acid sequence: CASSPLDFSEQFF. The chain employs TRBV18 and TRBJ2-1; no firm D call. Germline values: CDR1 KGHSH, CDR2 LQKENI. CDR3 length: 13 residues. Trimming cost V 1 base and J 10 bases, with 11 bases left between them.

The J gene is TRBJ1-1, the V gene TRBV7-3; 7 positions match TRBD1. This CDR3 is 14 amino acids long. Germline V CDR1 and CDR2: SGHTA, FQGTGA. J lost 6 bases, V lost 5 bases, and 9 bases had no gene match. CDR3 in DNA: TGTGCCAGCAGCGTAGGGGGCGCCGGGGCTGAAGCTTTCTTT. Protein sequence: CASSVGGAGAEAFF.

This rearrangement joins TRBV10-3 to TRBJ1-1; D perhaps matches TRBD1 (6 bases). The CDR3 runs to 15 residues. Trimming cost V 6 bases and J 0 bases, with 14 bases left between them. Per the germline V gene, CDR1 is ENHRY and CDR2 is SYGVKD. CDR3 amino acids: CAIRGGGRMNTEAFF. CDR3 bases: TGTGCCATCAGGGGCGGGGGGCGAATGAACACTGAAGCTTTCTTT.